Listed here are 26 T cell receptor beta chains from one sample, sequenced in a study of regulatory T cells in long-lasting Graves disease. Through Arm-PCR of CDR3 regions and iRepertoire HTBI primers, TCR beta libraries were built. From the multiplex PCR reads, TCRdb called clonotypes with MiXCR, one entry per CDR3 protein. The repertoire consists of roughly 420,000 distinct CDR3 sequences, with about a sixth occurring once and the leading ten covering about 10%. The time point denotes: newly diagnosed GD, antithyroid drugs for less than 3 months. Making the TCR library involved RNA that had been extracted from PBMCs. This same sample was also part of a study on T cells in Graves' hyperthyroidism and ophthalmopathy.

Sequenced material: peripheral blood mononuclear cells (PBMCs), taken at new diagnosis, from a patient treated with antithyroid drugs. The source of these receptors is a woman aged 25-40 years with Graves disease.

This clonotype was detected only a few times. The CDR3 loop is CASSYLRGQGARSGELFF. Here the CDR3 DNA reads TGTGCCAGCAGTTACCTTCGGGGACAGGGGGCTCGGTCCGGGGAGCTGTTTTTT. The rearrangement uses TRBV6-5 and TRBJ2-2; 12 positions agree with TRBD1. The V and J ends lost 2 bases and 6 bases, in that order; junction bases with no gene match: 10. CDR1 is MNHEY and CDR2 is SVGAGI in the germline V gene. CDR3 length equals 18 residues.

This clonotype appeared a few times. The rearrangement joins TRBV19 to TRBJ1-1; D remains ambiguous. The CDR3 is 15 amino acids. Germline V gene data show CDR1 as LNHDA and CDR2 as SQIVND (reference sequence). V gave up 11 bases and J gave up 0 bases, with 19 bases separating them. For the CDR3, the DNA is TGTGCCCATTCTACTCCGAAATTCATGAACACTGAAGCTTTCTTT. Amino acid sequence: CAHSTPKFMNTEAFF.

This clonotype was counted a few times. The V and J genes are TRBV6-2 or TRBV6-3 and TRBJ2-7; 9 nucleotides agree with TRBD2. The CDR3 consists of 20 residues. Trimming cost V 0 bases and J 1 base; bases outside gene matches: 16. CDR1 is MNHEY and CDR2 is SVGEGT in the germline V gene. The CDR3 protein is CASSYSPFSAEAGGSYEQYF. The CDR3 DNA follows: TGTGCCAGCAGTTACTCCCCTTTTTCCGCGGAAGCGGGAGGTTCCTACGAGCAGTACTTC.

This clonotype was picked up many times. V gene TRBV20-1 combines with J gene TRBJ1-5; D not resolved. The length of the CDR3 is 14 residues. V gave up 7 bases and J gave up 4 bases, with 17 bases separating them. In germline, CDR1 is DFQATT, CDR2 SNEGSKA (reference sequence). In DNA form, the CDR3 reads TGCAGTGGTCTCACGGCCGCAAGTAATCAGCCCCAGCATTTT. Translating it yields CSGLTAASNQPQHF.

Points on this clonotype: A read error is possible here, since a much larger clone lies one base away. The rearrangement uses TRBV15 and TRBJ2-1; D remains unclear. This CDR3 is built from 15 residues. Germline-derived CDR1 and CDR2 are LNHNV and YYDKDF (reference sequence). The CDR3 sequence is CATRRTADSCNEQFF. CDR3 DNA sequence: TGTGCCACCAGACGCACGGCCGACTCCTGCAATGAGCAGTTCTTC.

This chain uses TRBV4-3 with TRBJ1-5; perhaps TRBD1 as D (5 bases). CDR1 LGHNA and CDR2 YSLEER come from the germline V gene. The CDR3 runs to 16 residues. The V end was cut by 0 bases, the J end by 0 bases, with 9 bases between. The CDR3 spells CASSQDRGYSNQPQHF. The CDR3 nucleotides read TGCGCCAGCAGCCAAGATCGGGGCTATAGCAATCAGCCCCAGCATTTT.

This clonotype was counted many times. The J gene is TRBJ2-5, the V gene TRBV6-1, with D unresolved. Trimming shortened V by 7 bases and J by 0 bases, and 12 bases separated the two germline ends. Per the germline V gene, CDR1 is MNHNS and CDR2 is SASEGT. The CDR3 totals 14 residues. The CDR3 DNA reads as TGTGCCAGCACCCGGCCGTTTTACCAAGAGACCCAGTACTTC. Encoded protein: CASTRPFYQETQYF.

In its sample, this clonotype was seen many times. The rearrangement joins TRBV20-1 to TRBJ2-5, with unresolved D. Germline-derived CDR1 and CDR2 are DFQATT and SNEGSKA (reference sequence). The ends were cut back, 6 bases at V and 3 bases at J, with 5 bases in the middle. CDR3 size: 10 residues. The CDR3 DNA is TGCAGTGCCCTAAAAGAGACCCAGTACTTC. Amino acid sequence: CSALKETQYF.

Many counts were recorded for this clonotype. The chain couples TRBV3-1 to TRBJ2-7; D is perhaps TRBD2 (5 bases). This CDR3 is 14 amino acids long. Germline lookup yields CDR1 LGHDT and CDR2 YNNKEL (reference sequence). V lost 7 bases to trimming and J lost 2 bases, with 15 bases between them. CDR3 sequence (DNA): TGTGCCAGCACGACAACGGGGATGGCCTACGAGCAGTACTTC. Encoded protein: CASTTTGMAYEQYF.

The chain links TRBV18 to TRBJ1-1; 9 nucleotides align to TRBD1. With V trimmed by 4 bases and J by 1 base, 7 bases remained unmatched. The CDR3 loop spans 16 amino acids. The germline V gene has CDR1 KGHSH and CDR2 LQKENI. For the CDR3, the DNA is TGTGCCAGCTCACACCCGGGACAGGGCGCGAACACTGAAGCTTTCTTT. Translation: CASSHPGQGANTEAFF.

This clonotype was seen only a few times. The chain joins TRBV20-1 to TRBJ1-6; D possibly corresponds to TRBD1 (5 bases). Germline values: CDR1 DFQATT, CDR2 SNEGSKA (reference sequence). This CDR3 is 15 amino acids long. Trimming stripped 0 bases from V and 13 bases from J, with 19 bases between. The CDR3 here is CSAREKGPWFSPLHF. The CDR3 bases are TGCAGTGCTAGAGAGAAGGGGCCCTGGTTCTCTCCCCTCCACTTT.

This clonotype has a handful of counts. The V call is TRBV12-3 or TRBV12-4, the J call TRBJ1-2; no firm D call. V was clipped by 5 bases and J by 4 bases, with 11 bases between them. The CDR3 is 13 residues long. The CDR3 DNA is TGTGCCAGCAGTGACTCAGCCGGCTATGGCTACACCTTC. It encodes CASSDSAGYGYTF.

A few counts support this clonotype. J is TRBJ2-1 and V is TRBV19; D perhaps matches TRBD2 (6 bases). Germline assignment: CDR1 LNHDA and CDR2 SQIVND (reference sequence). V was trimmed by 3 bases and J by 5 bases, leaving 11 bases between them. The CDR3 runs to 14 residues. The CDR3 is CASSILGTDNEQFF. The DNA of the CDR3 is TGTGCCAGTAGTATCCTTGGGACTGACAATGAGCAGTTCTTC.

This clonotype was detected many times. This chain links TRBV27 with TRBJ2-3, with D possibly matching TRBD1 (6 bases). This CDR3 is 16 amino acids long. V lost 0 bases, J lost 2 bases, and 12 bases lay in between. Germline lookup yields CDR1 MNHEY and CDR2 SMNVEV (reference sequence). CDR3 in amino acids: CASSLSEGGYTDTQYF. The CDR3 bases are TGTGCCAGCAGTTTATCGGAAGGGGGATACACAGATACGCAGTATTTT.

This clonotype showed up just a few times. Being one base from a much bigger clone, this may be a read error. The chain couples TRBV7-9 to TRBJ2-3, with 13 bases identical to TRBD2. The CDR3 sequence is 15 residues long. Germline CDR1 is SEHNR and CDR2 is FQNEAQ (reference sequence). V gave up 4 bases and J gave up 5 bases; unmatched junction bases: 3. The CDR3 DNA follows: TGTGCCAGCAGCTGGACTAGCGGGAGTCGAGATACGCAGTATTTT. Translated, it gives CASSWTSGSRDTQYF.

The CDR3 DNA is TGTGCCAGCAGTTACCCCCGGACACTGAACACTGAAGCTTTCTTT. It encodes CASSYPRTLNTEAFF. The chain recombines TRBV6-2 or TRBV6-3 with TRBJ1-1, with a possible D match to TRBD1 (5 bases). Germline V gene data show CDR1 as MNHEY and CDR2 as SVGEGT. The CDR3 consists of 15 residues. V was clipped by 2 bases and J by 0 bases, with 10 bases between them.

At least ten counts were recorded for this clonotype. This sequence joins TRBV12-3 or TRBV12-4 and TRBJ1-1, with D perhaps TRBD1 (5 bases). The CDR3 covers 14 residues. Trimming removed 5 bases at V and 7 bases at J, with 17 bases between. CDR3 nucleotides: TGTGCCAGCAGTCCCTCGGGGGGAGCTGGTGAAGCTTTCTTT. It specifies CASSPSGGAGEAFF.

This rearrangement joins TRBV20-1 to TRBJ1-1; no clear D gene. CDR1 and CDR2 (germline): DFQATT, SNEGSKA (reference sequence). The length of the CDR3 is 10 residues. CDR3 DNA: TGCAGAGTCAGCGACGGTGAAGCTTTCTTT. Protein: CRVSDGEAFF.

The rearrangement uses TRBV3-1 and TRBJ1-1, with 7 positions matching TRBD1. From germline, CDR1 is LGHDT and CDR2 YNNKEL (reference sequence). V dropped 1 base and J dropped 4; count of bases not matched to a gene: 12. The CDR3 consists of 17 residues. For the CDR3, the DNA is TGTGCCAGCAGCCAAGGGGCGACAGGGCGATTGAGCACTGAAGCTTTCTTT. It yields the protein CASSQGATGRLSTEAFF.

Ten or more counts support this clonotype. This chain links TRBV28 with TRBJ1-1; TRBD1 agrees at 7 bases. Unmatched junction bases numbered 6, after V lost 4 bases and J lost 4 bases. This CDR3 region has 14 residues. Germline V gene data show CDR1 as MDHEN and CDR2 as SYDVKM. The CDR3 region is CASSSYRGSTEAFF. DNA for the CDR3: TGTGCCAGCAGTTCGTACAGGGGATCCACTGAAGCTTTCTTT.

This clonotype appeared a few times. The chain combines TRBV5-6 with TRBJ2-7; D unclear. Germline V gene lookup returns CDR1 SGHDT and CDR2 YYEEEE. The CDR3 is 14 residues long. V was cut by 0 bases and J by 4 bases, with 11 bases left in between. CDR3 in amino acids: CASSLGSGIYEQYF. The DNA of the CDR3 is TGTGCCAGCAGCTTGGGTTCAGGAATATACGAGCAGTACTTC.

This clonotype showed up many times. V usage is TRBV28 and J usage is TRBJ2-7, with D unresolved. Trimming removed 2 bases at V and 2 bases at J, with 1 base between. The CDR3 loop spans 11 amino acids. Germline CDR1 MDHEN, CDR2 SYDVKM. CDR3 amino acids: CASSLPYEQYF. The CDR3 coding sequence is TGTGCCAGCAGTTTACCCTACGAGCAGTACTTC.

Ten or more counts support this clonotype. The CDR3 sequence: CAWSVGQGYGYTF. CDR3 bases: TGTGCCTGGAGTGTTGGACAGGGTTATGGCTACACCTTC. The chain is built from TRBV30 and TRBJ1-2; 8 bases agree with TRBD1. V lost 0 bases and J lost 5; bases outside the gene matches: 2. CDR3 size: 13 residues. The germline V gene encodes CDR1 GTSNPN and CDR2 SVGIG (reference sequence).

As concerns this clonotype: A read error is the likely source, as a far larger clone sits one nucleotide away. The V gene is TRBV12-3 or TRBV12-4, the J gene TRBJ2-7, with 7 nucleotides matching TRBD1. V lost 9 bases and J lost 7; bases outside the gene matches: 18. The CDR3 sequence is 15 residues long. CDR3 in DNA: TGTGCCAGTCCAGAACCGGGACAGCACTACAATGAGCAGTACTTC. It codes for CASPEPGQHYNEQYF.

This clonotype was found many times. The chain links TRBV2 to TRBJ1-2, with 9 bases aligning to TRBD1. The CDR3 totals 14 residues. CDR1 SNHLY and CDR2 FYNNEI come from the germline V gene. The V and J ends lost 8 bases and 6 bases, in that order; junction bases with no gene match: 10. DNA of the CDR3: TGTGCCAGCGGGACAGGGACGTGGTTCGATGGCTACACCTTC. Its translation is CASGTGTWFDGYTF.

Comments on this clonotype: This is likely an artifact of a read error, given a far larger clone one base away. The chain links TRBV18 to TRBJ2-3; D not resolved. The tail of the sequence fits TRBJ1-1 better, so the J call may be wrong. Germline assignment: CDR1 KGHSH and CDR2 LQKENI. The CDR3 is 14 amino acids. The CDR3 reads CASSPKGGDTDAFF. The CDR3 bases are TGTGCCAGCTCCCCGAAGGGAGGCGACACTGATGCTTTCTTT.